These 15 T cell receptor beta chains share one sample of origin, sequenced in a study of Ad26.COV2.S vaccination and SARS-CoV-2 variants. The treatment was: roughly 20 received Ad26.COV2.S at low or high dose, single or two shots; about 5 received placebo; per-sample allocation not given. Each sample was drawn 63 days after the first injection (of vaccine or placebo). Generated by immunoSEQ multiplex PCR, the TCRdb table keeps only in-frame clones and is missing some. The profile shows under 550,000 clones, approximately 90% of them singletons. This specimen consisted of peripheral blood, obtained in a trial of Ad26.COV2.S vaccine versus placebo. These receptors originate from a person aged 18 to 59 who received the Ad26.COV2.S COVID-19 vaccine or a placebo.

The V and J genes are TRBV19 and TRBJ1-5; D unresolved. Germline-derived CDR1 and CDR2 are LNHDA and SQIVND (reference sequence). Between the trimmed V and J ends, which lost 2 bases and 3 bases, there was a span of 8 bases. The CDR3 extends over 14 amino acids. The CDR3 loop reads CASSISGFNQPQHF. The CDR3 DNA reads as TGTGCCAGTAGTATATCGGGGTTCAATCAGCCCCAGCATTTT.

The chain is built from TRBV5-8 and TRBJ1-2; TRBD1 might be the D (5 bases). V was cut by 4 bases and J by 3 bases, with 13 bases left in between. There are 14 residues in the CDR3. The germline CDR1 and CDR2 sequences are SGHTS and YDEGEE. The CDR3 DNA sequence: TGTGCCAGCAGCCTCAGACAGTCCTACTATGGCTACACCTTC. Translating gives CASSLRQSYYGYTF.

V usage is TRBV28 and J usage is TRBJ2-1, with D perhaps TRBD1 or TRBD2 (5 bases each). The germline gives CDR1 MDHEN, CDR2 SYDVKM. V lost 3 bases and J lost 7, with 16 bases in between. CDR3 length: 15 residues. The CDR3 nucleotides are TGTGCCAGCAGTTTTGGGACGACCGACGAGAATGAGCAGTTCTTC. Its protein is CASSFGTTDENEQFF.

J is TRBJ2-1 and V is TRBV4-3, with TRBD2 matching 12 bases. The CDR3 loop spans 16 amino acids. The V and J ends lost 1 base and 4 bases, in that order; junction bases with no gene match: 2. Germline CDR1 reads LGHNA; CDR2 reads YSLEER. CDR3 protein: CASSQAGTSGYNEQFF. As DNA, the CDR3 is TGCGCCAGCAGCCAAGCCGGGACTAGCGGGTACAATGAGCAGTTCTTC.

This rearrangement joins TRBV7-2 to TRBJ2-1; 9 bases line up with TRBD1. Germline CDR1 and CDR2: SGHTA and FQGNSA. The CDR3 spans 17 residues. V was clipped by 0 bases and J by 1 base; unmatched bases: 4. DNA for the CDR3: TGTGCCAGCAGCTTAGCGGTAGGGACAGGGTCCTACAATGAGCAGTTCTTC. Encoded protein: CASSLAVGTGSYNEQFF.

V usage is TRBV7-2 and J usage is TRBJ2-7; 8 bases agree with TRBD1. The J segment lost 0 bases and the V segment lost 5 bases, leaving 6 bases of the junction unmatched. Germline V gene sequence: CDR1 SGHTA, CDR2 FQGNSA. This CDR3 has 15 residues. The CDR3 here is CASSPTGALSYEQYF. In DNA form, the CDR3 reads TGTGCCAGCAGCCCGACAGGGGCCCTCTCCTACGAGCAGTACTTC.

V is TRBV6-2 or TRBV6-3 and J is TRBJ1-1; the D is unclear. The CDR3 length is 13 residues. Germline V gives CDR1 MNHEY, CDR2 SVGEGT. V was trimmed by 1 base and J by 6 bases, leaving 9 bases between them. DNA for the CDR3: TGTGCCAGCAGTTACTGGGGAAGGCCTGAAGCTTTCTTT. This encodes CASSYWGRPEAFF.

The rearrangement joins TRBV12-3 or TRBV12-4 to TRBJ2-7; TRBD2 might be the D (6 bases). Trimming shortened V by 6 bases and J by 3 bases, and 12 bases separated the two germline ends. The CDR3 contains 13 residues. This chain's CDR3 is CASRRGRNYEQYF. The CDR3 DNA follows: TGTGCCAGCAGGCGGGGACGGAACTACGAGCAGTACTTC.

This clone appeared once. J is TRBJ1-1 and V is TRBV19; possibly TRBD1 for D (5 bases). Trimming pared 8 bases from V and 1 base from J, leaving 11 bases between. This CDR3 contains 13 residues. Looked up from germline, CDR1 is LNHDA and CDR2 is SQIVND (reference sequence). DNA for the CDR3: TGTGCCAGTTGGGGACCGGAGAACACTGAAGCTTTCTTT. Amino acid sequence: CASWGPENTEAFF.

This clone was seen only once. J is TRBJ1-1 and V is TRBV6-5; tentative D call: TRBD1 (5 bases). V lost 0 bases, J lost 7 bases, and 9 bases lay in between. This CDR3 comprises 13 residues. The germline V gene has CDR1 MNHEY and CDR2 SVGAGI. The CDR3 coding sequence is TGTGCCAGCAGTTACTCGAGACAGTTTGAAGCTTTCTTT. Its protein is CASSYSRQFEAFF.

V usage is TRBV7-9 and J usage is TRBJ2-3; 10 nucleotides match TRBD1. Trimming removed 1 base from V and 7 bases from J; junction bases left unmatched: 2. CDR1 is SEHNR and CDR2 is FQNEAQ in the germline V gene (reference sequence). This CDR3 region has 14 residues. CDR3 DNA: TGTGCCAGCAGCTTAGGACAGGGGGCTTATACGCAGTATTTT. This translates into CASSLGQGAYTQYF.

The chain combines TRBV2 with TRBJ1-1; the D gene is possibly TRBD1 (6 bases). The CDR3 sequence is 13 residues long. Trimming stripped 5 bases from V and 0 bases from J, with 7 bases between. CDR1 is SNHLY and CDR2 is FYNNEI in the germline V gene. The CDR3, as DNA: TGTGCCAGCAGTCGACAGGTGAACACTGAAGCTTTCTTT. Amino acid sequence: CASSRQVNTEAFF.

Written as DNA, the CDR3 is TGTGCCAGCAGCTCAGTGATCCGGATAGGACTAGGGTCCCACAATGAGCAGTTCTTC. Protein product: CASSSVIRIGLGSHNEQFF. The chain joins TRBV7-6 to TRBJ2-1, with 7 positions matching TRBD2. The J segment lost 5 bases and the V segment lost 4 bases, leaving 20 bases of the junction unmatched. Germline V gives CDR1 SGHVS, CDR2 FNYEAQ. The CDR3 contains 19 residues.

The rearrangement joins TRBV6-6 to TRBJ1-3; D is possibly TRBD1 (5 bases). V lost 3 bases to trimming and J lost 3 bases, with 12 bases between them. The CDR3 consists of 15 residues. Germline V gene data show CDR1 as MNHNY and CDR2 as SVGAGI (reference sequence). The CDR3 here is CASSYPRGSGNTIYF. The CDR3 nucleotides are TGTGCCAGCAGTTATCCTAGGGGTAGTGGAAACACCATATATTTT.

This chain joins TRBV29-1 and TRBJ1-5; tentative D call: TRBD1 (5 bases). V was pared by 4 bases and J by 3 bases, with 16 bases between. Germline-derived CDR1 and CDR2 are SQVTM and ANQGSEA. This CDR3 contains 15 residues. The CDR3 nucleotides read TGCAGCGTTGTTGTATTGGGGGATGCCAATCAGCCCCAGCATTTT. Encoded protein: CSVVVLGDANQPQHF.